This T cell receptor beta chain was recovered during a study of cytomegalovirus exposure and HLA in healthy donors. Overall study results and limits: TRBV6-2, TRBV6-3 and some other V segments were excluded as indistinguishable. It was reported that TCR beta sequences correctly inferred the HLA-A and HLA-B alleles for most subjects.

This CDR3 has 17 residues. The V and J ends lost 8 bases and 0 bases, in that order; junction bases with no gene match: 9. Germline V gene lookup returns CDR1 SGDLS and CDR2 YYNGEE. This clone showed up just once. Its antigen is undetermined. Primers for the PCR totalled 60 Vbeta and 13 Jbeta. Clones were read by immunoSEQ multiplex PCR, and TCRdb kept only the in-frame ones, dropping some. The sample contains roughly 86,000 clones, 60% to 85% of which appear only once. The genes are TRBV9 and TRBJ2-3; 13 bases align to TRBD2. This sequence originates from a man in his forties or fifties in good health and CMV-seropositive. Sequenced material: PBMCs. The CDR3 reads CASSPGLAGFSTDTQYF. The CDR3 bases are TGTGCCAGTTCGCCGGGACTAGCGGGGTTTAGCACAGATACGCAGTATTTT.